These 17 T cell receptor beta chains were sequenced from one sample in a study of blood T cell repertoires in COVID-19. TCRdb's table, derived via immunoSEQ multiplex PCR, lists solely in-frame clones and lacks some. In the table there are some 490,000 clones, 80% to 90% of which are singletons. The sequencing input was PBMCs or T cells enriched from blood (not recorded which). These receptors were taken from a woman aged 60-75 years who had recovered from COVID-19.

A note on this clone: This specimen includes other DNA sequences encoding the same CDR3. The chain joins TRBV18 to TRBJ1-1; the match to TRBD1 covers 9 bases. This CDR3 region has 14 residues. V trimming: 6 bases; J trimming: 5 bases; junction bases outside the gene matches: 7. Germline assignment: CDR1 KGHSH and CDR2 LQKENI. Written as DNA, the CDR3 is TGTGCCAGCTCCCCAGGACAGGGGCGGACTGAAGCTTTCTTT. Translated, it gives CASSPGQGRTEAFF.

This chain connects TRBV2 to TRBJ1-2, with D tentatively TRBD1 (5 bases). This CDR3 comprises 14 residues. The V end was cut by 5 bases, the J end by 5 bases, with 15 bases between. Germline CDR1 is SNHLY and CDR2 is FYNNEI. The CDR3, as DNA: TGTGCCAGCAGTCCATCCAGGGCCCTATATGGCTACACCTTC. This encodes CASSPSRALYGYTF.

The V call is TRBV15, the J call TRBJ1-3; TRBD1 is a possible D gene (6 bases). CDR3 size: 15 residues. V was pared by 0 bases and J by 3 bases, with 9 bases between. Looked up from germline, CDR1 is LNHNV and CDR2 is YYDKDF (reference sequence). In nucleotides, the CDR3 is TGTGCCACCAGCAGAGATCTAGGGGGTGGAAACACCATATATTTT. The encoded protein is CATSRDLGGGNTIYF.

The rearrangement links TRBV5-6 to TRBJ1-2; a possible D gene is TRBD1 (5 bases). This CDR3 contains 15 residues. Trimming cost V 5 bases and J 7 bases, with 21 bases left between them. Looked up from germline, CDR1 is SGHDT and CDR2 is YYEEEE. The CDR3 reads CASRRTFQGHSGYTF. The CDR3 DNA follows: TGTGCCAGCAGACGAACCTTTCAGGGTCATTCTGGCTACACCTTC.

V is TRBV24-1 and J is TRBJ2-2; 7 bases match TRBD1. The CDR3 length is 17 residues. Germline CDR1 and CDR2: KGHDR and SFDVKD. The V gene end was trimmed by 3 bases and the J gene end by 4 bases; junction bases not matched to a gene: 10. The CDR3: CATSDGIGTVFTGELFF. Written as DNA, the CDR3 is TGTGCCACCAGTGATGGCATCGGGACAGTTTTCACCGGGGAGCTGTTTTTT.

The sample holds a few counts of this clone. The chain links TRBV12-3 or TRBV12-4 to TRBJ2-3, with D possibly matching TRBD1 (6 bases). The CDR3 sequence is 13 residues long. The V gene lost 2 bases and the J gene lost 3 bases, with 6 bases spanning the gap. In nucleotides, the CDR3 is TGTGCCAGCAGTTTACAGGGGACAGATACGCAGTATTTT. This gives the protein CASSLQGTDTQYF.

The gene calls are TRBV3-1 (or the pseudogene TRBV3-2) and TRBJ2-2, with 9 bases matching TRBD2. V was clipped by 0 bases and J by 4 bases; unmatched bases: 12. The CDR3 extends over 19 amino acids. Germline V gene data show CDR1 as LGHDT and CDR2 as YNNKEL (reference sequence). CDR3 coding DNA: TGTGCCAGCAGCCAAGATTATTGGACTAGCGATTTGGGCACCGGGGAGCTGTTTTTT. It yields the protein CASSQDYWTSDLGTGELFF.

V and J are TRBV13 and TRBJ2-1; TRBD1 matches 8 bases. CDR3 length: 12 residues. The germline V gene has CDR1 PRHDT and CDR2 FYEKMQ (reference sequence). V lost 2 bases, J lost 11 bases, and 2 bases stayed unmatched. The CDR3 DNA follows: TGTGCCAGCAGCTTAAGGGACAGGCAGCAGTTCTTC. Translated: CASSLRDRQQFF.

The V gene is TRBV6-5, the J gene TRBJ2-7, with TRBD1 as a possible D gene (6 bases). The CDR3 runs 15 residues. The germline V and J ends were trimmed by 5 bases and 0 bases, with 14 bases remaining between them. Germline V gene lookup returns CDR1 MNHEY and CDR2 SVGAGI. The chain's CDR3 is CASSRQRGSSYEQYF. In DNA, the CDR3 is TGTGCCAGCAGTCGACAAAGGGGGAGCTCCTACGAGCAGTACTTC.

This sequence joins TRBV5-6 and TRBJ1-2; D is unclear. V was pared by 5 bases and J by 3 bases, with 11 bases between. The CDR3 sequence is 13 residues long. Germline V lookup: CDR1 SGHDT, CDR2 YYEEEE. For the CDR3, the DNA is TGTGCCAGCAGTTCAGACACCTACTATGGCTACACCTTC. Amino acid sequence: CASSSDTYYGYTF.

The CDR3: CAPHDRGGPGELFF. The CDR3, as DNA: TGCGCCCCCCACGACAGGGGGGGACCCGGGGAGCTGTTTTTT. The V and J genes are TRBV5-1 and TRBJ2-2, with 9 bases matching TRBD1. The germline V gene has CDR1 SGHRS and CDR2 YFSETQ. V trimming: 10 bases; J trimming: 6 bases; junction bases outside the gene matches: 10. This CDR3 has 14 amino acids.

V is TRBV11-2 and J is TRBJ1-2; 7 bases are shared with TRBD1. The CDR3 is made up of 12 amino acids. Germline trimming cut 1 base from V and 10 bases from J; bases unmatched to any gene: 3. Per the germline V gene, CDR1 is SGHAT and CDR2 is FQNNGV. This CDR3 is CASSLGQGDYTF. CDR3 nucleotide sequence: TGTGCCAGCAGCTTAGGACAGGGCGACTACACCTTC.

The chain combines TRBV30 with TRBJ1-1; possibly TRBD1 for D (5 bases). V was pared by 5 bases and J by 0 bases, with 10 bases between. Germline V gives CDR1 GTSNPN, CDR2 SVGIG (reference sequence). The CDR3 runs to 13 residues. In DNA form, the CDR3 reads TGTGCCTGGGGAAGACAGATGAACACTGAAGCTTTCTTT. Protein: CAWGRQMNTEAFF.

V usage is TRBV9 and J usage is TRBJ1-1, with 7 bases fitting TRBD1. Germline CDR1 SGDLS, CDR2 YYNGEE. CDR3 length: 14 residues. With V trimmed by 2 bases and J by 0 bases, 1 base remained unmatched. CDR3 region: CASSVGQMNTEAFF. CDR3 bases: TGTGCCAGCAGCGTGGGACAGATGAACACTGAAGCTTTCTTT.

This sequence joins TRBV18 and TRBJ2-1; D ambiguous. CDR3 length equals 15 residues. Germline CDR1 is KGHSH and CDR2 is LQKENI. V was trimmed by 3 bases and J by 5 bases, leaving 14 bases between them. The CDR3 nucleotides are TGTGCCAGCTCACCGTTCGAAACAGCCGACAATGAGCAGTTCTTC. It yields the protein CASSPFETADNEQFF.

In this sample, this clone turned up a few times. The chain recombines TRBV4-2 with TRBJ1-5; D ambiguous. Deletions cut 2 bases from V and 9 bases from J, with 8 bases between. CDR3 length: 12 residues. CDR1 LGHNA and CDR2 YNFKEQ come from the germline V gene. The CDR3 region is CASSQQVGPQHF. DNA of the CDR3: TGTGCCAGCAGCCAACAGGTCGGGCCCCAGCATTTT.

The chain employs TRBV2 and TRBJ2-2; no clear D. Deletions cut 6 bases from V and 4 bases from J, with 9 bases between. There are 13 residues in the CDR3. The germline gives CDR1 SNHLY, CDR2 FYNNEI. The CDR3 DNA is TGTGCCAGCAGGCGAGCCGTCACCGGGGAGCTGTTTTTT. Encoded protein: CASRRAVTGELFF.